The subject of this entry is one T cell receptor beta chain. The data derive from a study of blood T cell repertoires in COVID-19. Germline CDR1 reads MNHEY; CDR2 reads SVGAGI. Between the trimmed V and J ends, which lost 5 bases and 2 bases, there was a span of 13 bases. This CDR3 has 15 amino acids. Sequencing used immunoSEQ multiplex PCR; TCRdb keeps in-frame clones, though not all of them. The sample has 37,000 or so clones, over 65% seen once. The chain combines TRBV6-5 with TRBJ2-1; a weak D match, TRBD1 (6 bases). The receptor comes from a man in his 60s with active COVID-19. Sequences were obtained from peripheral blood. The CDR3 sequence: CASSREEGAYNEQFF. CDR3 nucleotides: TGTGCCAGCAGTCGCGAAGAGGGGGCCTACAATGAGCAGTTCTTC.